The clone carrying this T cell receptor beta chain was seen just once. What it recognizes is unknown. There are 13 residues in the CDR3. The V end was cut by 6 bases, the J end by 5 bases, with 13 bases between. Germline CDR1 and CDR2: WNHNN and SYGVQD (reference sequence). The data originate from a study of cytomegalovirus exposure and HLA in healthy donors. Overall study findings and caveats: Overall, around 160 TCR beta chains were annotated as cytomegalovirus-associated. TCR association rates varied by HLA locus in a later analysis, with DRB1 highest and HLA-C lowest.

Researchers ran the PCR with 60 Vbeta and 13 Jbeta primers. Profiling relied on immunoSEQ multiplex PCR, and the TCRdb table lists in-frame clones only, not all of them. The data contain 150,000 to 200,000 clones, roughly three quarters of them seen just once; the ten biggest clones take up approximately 15%. The source is a woman aged 35 to 49 in good health and CMV-seronegative. Sequencing was carried out using PBMCs. The chain couples TRBV10-1 to TRBJ1-2, with a tentative D call TRBD1 (5 bases). DNA for the CDR3: TGCGCCAGCAGCGCAGGGTTACGGTATGGCTACACCTTC. Its translation: CASSAGLRYGYTF.